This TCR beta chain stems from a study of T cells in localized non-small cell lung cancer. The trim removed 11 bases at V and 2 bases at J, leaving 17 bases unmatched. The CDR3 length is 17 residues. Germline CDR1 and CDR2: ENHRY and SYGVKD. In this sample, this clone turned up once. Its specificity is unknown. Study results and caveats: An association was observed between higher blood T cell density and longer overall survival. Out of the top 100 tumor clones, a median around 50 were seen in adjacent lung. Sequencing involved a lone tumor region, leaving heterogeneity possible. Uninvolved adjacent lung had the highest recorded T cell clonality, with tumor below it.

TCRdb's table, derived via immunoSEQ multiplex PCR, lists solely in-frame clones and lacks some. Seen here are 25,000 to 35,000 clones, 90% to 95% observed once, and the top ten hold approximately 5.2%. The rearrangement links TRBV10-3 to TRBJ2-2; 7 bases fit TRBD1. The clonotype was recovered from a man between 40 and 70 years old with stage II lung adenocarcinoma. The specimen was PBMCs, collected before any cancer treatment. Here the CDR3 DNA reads TGTGCCGTCACTCTTGACAGGGTAAGGGAAAACACCGGGGAGCTGTTTTTT. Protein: CAVTLDRVRENTGELFF.